The 18 T cell receptor beta chains presented below share a single source sample, sequenced in a study of blood T cells in healthy people across ages. With a J-beta primer mix and a sample-barcoded 5' primer, a second PCR ran 7 to 11 cycles. TCRdb processed the 5' RACE reads anew with MiXCR; each CDR3 protein has one entry. The sample lists more than 600,000 distinct CDR3 sequences, 20% to 25% occurring once. The sample was also linked to a second study, of T cells of mothers and their children.

The sample was blood. All receptors derive from a boy younger than 18 in good health.

The CDR3 coding sequence is TGTGCCAGCAGCTTTTCGGTACCGGGAGGGCCGGTGCCTTACAATGAGCAGTTCTTC. Translation: CASSFSVPGGPVPYNEQFF. V gene TRBV5-5 combines with J gene TRBJ2-1; 8 bases map to TRBD2. With 2 bases clipped from V and 4 bases from J, the junction kept 17 bases outside the gene matches. The CDR3 is 19 amino acids. Germline V gene data show CDR1 as SGHKS and CDR2 as YYEKEE (reference sequence).

The table lists this clonotype with many counts. The rearrangement joins TRBV13 to TRBJ1-5; a possible D gene is TRBD1 (6 bases). Looked up from germline, CDR1 is PRHDT and CDR2 is FYEKMQ (reference sequence). V lost 5 bases to trimming and J lost 4 bases, with 12 bases between them. The CDR3 loop spans 14 amino acids. The CDR3 nucleotides read TGTGCCAGCAGCCCTAATGACAGGAATCAGCCCCAGCATTTT. This translates into CASSPNDRNQPQHF.

The V and J genes are TRBV20-1 and TRBJ2-1; 10 bases agree with TRBD2. This CDR3 is built from 15 residues. Germline CDR1 reads DFQATT; CDR2 reads SNEGSKA (reference sequence). The V and J ends lost 1 base and 4 bases, in that order; junction bases with no gene match: 4. CDR3 sequence: CSARVPLAGYNEQFF. The CDR3 DNA reads as TGCAGTGCTAGAGTCCCACTAGCGGGATACAATGAGCAGTTCTTC.

This clonotype was counted between two and nine times. One end of the junction does not line up with germline, which may come from a read error. The chain employs TRBV7-9 and TRBJ1-3; D uncertain. The CDR3 has 15 residues. Germline CDR1 SEHNR, CDR2 FQNEAQ (reference sequence). The CDR3 sequence is CASSPSGSSGNTMYF. CDR3 nucleotide sequence: TGTGCCAGCAGCCCATCGGGGAGCTCTGGAAACACCATGTATTTT.

The V gene is TRBV4-2, the J gene TRBJ2-5, with TRBD2 identical over 12 bases. Germline loops: CDR1 LGHNA, CDR2 YNFKEQ. This CDR3 comprises 17 residues. V lost 4 bases to trimming and J lost 1 base; unmatched junction nucleotides: 7. The DNA of the CDR3 is TGTGCCAGCAGCCCAACTACTAGCGGGGGGTTCCAAGAGACCCAGTACTTC. It translates to CASSPTTSGGFQETQYF.

This sequence joins TRBV27 and TRBJ2-2; no clear D. The V end lost 2 bases, the J end lost 5 bases, and 9 bases lay between the germline ends. The CDR3 runs to 14 residues. Germline CDR1 is MNHEY and CDR2 is SMNVEV (reference sequence). The CDR3 spells CASSLIPRTGELFF. The DNA of the CDR3 is TGTGCCAGCAGTTTAATCCCGAGAACCGGGGAGCTGTTTTTT.

This clonotype has a handful of counts. At one of its ends the junction is not consistent with the germline gene, which may arise from a read error. The chain has TRBV2 and TRBJ1-2; D gene uncertain. There are 11 residues in the CDR3. The V gene's germline CDR1 is SNHLY and CDR2 FYNNEI. The CDR3: CASRAGYGCTF. CDR3 nucleotide sequence: TGTGCCAGCAGAGCAGGTTATGGCTGCACCTTC.

In its sample, this clonotype was seen a few times. This chain joins TRBV7-2 and TRBJ2-5; TRBD2 matches 7 bases. J lost 5 bases, V lost 0 bases, and 6 bases had no gene match. The length of the CDR3 is 15 residues. CDR1 and CDR2 from the germline V gene are SGHTA and FQGNSA. The CDR3 DNA reads TGTGCCAGCAGCTTAGCGGGAGGGCCTAGTGAGACCCAGTACTTC. As protein: CASSLAGGPSETQYF.

This chain joins TRBV4-3 and TRBJ1-2; no definite D call. Trimming left V 2 bases short and J 3 bases short, with 19 bases between. The CDR3 runs 17 residues. The germline CDR1 and CDR2 sequences are LGHNA and YSLEER. The chain's CDR3 is CASSQHTASGAYYGYTF. The CDR3 DNA reads as TGCGCCAGCAGCCAACATACGGCCTCTGGAGCATACTATGGCTACACCTTC.

V is TRBV11-3 and J is TRBJ2-5; D may be TRBD2 (5 bases). Germline V gene sequence: CDR1 SGHNT, CDR2 YENEEA. This CDR3 is built from 16 residues. Trimming took off 1 base at V and 2 bases at J, with 14 bases between the two ends. DNA for the CDR3: TGTGCCAGCAGCTTAGGAGGGCATGCATTTCAAGAGACCCAGTACTTC. Amino acids: CASSLGGHAFQETQYF.

In this sample, this clonotype turned up many times. This chain links TRBV25-1 with TRBJ2-1, with a weak D call TRBD1 (5 bases). Germline V gene lookup returns CDR1 MGHDK and CDR2 SYGVNS. This CDR3 spans 14 amino acids. With 6 bases removed from V and 0 bases from J, the gap between germline ends came to 9 bases. The CDR3 coding sequence is TGTGCCAGCAGCAGACAGATCTCCTACAATGAGCAGTTCTTC. Its translation is CASSRQISYNEQFF. Full variable domain (outside the CDR3, taken from reference TRBV25-1 and TRBJ2-1): EADIYQTPRYLVIGTGKKITLECSQTMGHDKMYWYQQDPGMELHLIHYSYGVNSTEKGDLSSESTVSRIRTEHFPLTLESARPSHTSQYLCASSRQISYNEQFFGPGTRLTVL.

The chain has TRBV5-6 and TRBJ2-5; D not certain. The V end lost 4 bases, the J end lost 11 bases, and 18 bases lay between the germline ends. The CDR3 spans 13 residues. Germline lookup yields CDR1 SGHDT and CDR2 YYEEEE. The CDR3 spells CASSPAFSREQYF. CDR3 bases: TGTGCCAGCAGCCCTGCCTTCTCGAGAGAGCAGTACTTC.

This chain links TRBV5-5 with TRBJ1-5, with D maybe TRBD1 (5 bases). Germline V gene sequence: CDR1 SGHKS, CDR2 YYEKEE (reference sequence). Trimming pared 1 base from V and 6 bases from J, leaving 17 bases between. There are 16 residues in the CDR3. The CDR3 loop reads CASSLSPSPTGQPQHF. The CDR3 DNA reads as TGTGCCAGCAGCTTGTCGCCTTCCCCTACAGGTCAGCCCCAGCATTTT.

J is TRBJ2-6 and V is TRBV11-2; 8 bases are a match to TRBD2. Looked up from germline, CDR1 is SGHAT and CDR2 is FQNNGV. With V trimmed by 2 bases and J by 4 bases, 16 bases remained unmatched. The CDR3 is made up of 20 amino acids. Written as DNA, the CDR3 is TGTGCCAGCAGCTTAAGGTGGAGCGGGGGACGTGCTAGGGGGGCCAACGTCCTGACTTTC. Protein: CASSLRWSGGRARGANVLTF.

The V call is TRBV5-1, the J call TRBJ2-5; 8 bases are shared with TRBD1. Germline V gene data show CDR1 as SGHRS and CDR2 as YFSETQ. V was pared by 6 bases and J by 0 bases, with 16 bases of the junction left unmatched. The CDR3 is 18 amino acids. The CDR3 reads CASNLYPSGGDYQETQYF. CDR3 DNA: TGCGCCAGCAACCTCTACCCCTCAGGGGGCGATTACCAAGAGACCCAGTACTTC.

The chain has TRBV4-3 and TRBJ2-5; D ambiguous. Trimming removed 1 base at V and 3 bases at J, with 9 bases between. The germline V gene encodes CDR1 LGHNA and CDR2 YSLEER. There are 14 residues in the CDR3. The CDR3 loop is CASSQVHSEETQYF. The DNA of the CDR3 is TGCGCCAGCAGCCAAGTTCACAGTGAAGAGACCCAGTACTTC.

The rearrangement joins TRBV7-9 to TRBJ1-5; D not certain. This CDR3 is built from 15 residues. V was shortened by 1 base and J by 4 bases, with 11 bases between the two germline ends. CDR1 and CDR2 (germline): SEHNR, FQNEAQ (reference sequence). This chain's CDR3 is CASSLGRDANQPQHF. As DNA, the CDR3 is TGTGCCAGCAGCTTAGGACGGGATGCGAATCAGCCCCAGCATTTT.

The chain employs TRBV7-8 and TRBJ2-5, with TRBD2 matching over 10 bases. V shed 6 bases and J 4 bases; nucleotides not matched to a gene: 8. The germline gives CDR1 SGHVS, CDR2 FQNEAQ. CDR3 length: 15 residues. The CDR3 protein is CASRPLAGALETQYF. The CDR3 DNA is TGTGCCAGCAGACCGCTAGCGGGAGCTTTAGAGACCCAGTACTTC.